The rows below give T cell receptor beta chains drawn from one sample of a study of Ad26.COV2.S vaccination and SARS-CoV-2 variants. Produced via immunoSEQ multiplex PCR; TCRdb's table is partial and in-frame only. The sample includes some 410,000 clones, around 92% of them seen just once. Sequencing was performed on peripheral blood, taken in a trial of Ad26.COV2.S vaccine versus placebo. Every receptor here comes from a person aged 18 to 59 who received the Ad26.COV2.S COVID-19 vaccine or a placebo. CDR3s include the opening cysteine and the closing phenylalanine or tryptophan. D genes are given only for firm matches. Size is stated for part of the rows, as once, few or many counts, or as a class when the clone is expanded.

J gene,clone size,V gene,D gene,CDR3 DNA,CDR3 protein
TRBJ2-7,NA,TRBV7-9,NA,TGTGCCAGCAGCCGGAATACCCGAGGGGAGCAGTACTTC,CASSRNTRGEQYF
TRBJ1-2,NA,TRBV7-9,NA,TGTGCCAGCGCAGAACGGGAGGGCGGCTACACCTTC,CASAEREGGYTF
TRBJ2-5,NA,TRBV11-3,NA,TGTGCCAGCAGCCAAACCGGGGGCAAGACCCAGTACTTC,CASSQTGGKTQYF
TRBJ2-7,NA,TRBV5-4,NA,TGTGCCAGCAGCTTGGCCAGCACCTACGAGCAGTACTTC,CASSLASTYEQYF
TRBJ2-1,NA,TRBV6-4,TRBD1,TGTGCCAGCAGCGGACAGGCAAGCTCCTACAATGAGCAGTTCTTC,CASSGQASSYNEQFF
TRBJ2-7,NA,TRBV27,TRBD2,TGTGCCAGCAGTTCCCTAGCGGGGGCCTACGAGCAGTACTTC,CASSSLAGAYEQYF
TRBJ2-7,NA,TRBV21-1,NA,TGTGCCACCCCCTTATACAAGGTCTCCTACGAGCAGTACTTC,CATPLYKVSYEQYF
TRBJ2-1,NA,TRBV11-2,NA,TGTGCCAGCAGCTTTTTGGGACAAGCCTACAATGAGCAGTTCTTC,CASSFLGQAYNEQFF
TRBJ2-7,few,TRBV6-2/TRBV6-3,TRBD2,TGTGCCAGCAGTTACGGGACTAGCGACACTGACGAGCAGTACTTC,CASSYGTSDTDEQYF
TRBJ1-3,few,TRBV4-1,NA,TGCGCCAGCAGCCGTTCGGATGGAAACACCATATATTTT,CASSRSDGNTIYF
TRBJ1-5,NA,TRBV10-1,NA,TGCGCCAGCAGTGAGTCGCCTGGGGATCAGCCCCAGCATTTT,CASSESPGDQPQHF
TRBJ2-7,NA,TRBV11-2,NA,TGTGCCAGCAGCGCGACCAAGTTGGGGGATCGGTCCTACGAGCAGTACTTC,CASSATKLGDRSYEQYF
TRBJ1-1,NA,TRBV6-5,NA,TGTGCCAGCAGTCTACAGGGCCTCGGGACTGAAGCTTTCTTT,CASSLQGLGTEAFF
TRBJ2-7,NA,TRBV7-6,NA,TGTGCCAGCAGCCCAGCCCGAACCTACGAGCAGTACTTC,CASSPARTYEQYF
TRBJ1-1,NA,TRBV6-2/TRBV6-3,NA,TGTGCCAGCAGTTACTGGCGTGGCATGAACACTGAAGCTTTCTTT,CASSYWRGMNTEAFF
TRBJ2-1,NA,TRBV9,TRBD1,TGTGCCAGCAGCGTAGGCGGTCGACAGGGGACCTACAATGAGCAGTTCTTC,CASSVGGRQGTYNEQFF
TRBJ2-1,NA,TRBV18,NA,TGTGCCAGCTCACCGGATGTGGTGAATGAGCAGTTCTTC,CASSPDVVNEQFF
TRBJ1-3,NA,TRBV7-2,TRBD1,TGTGCCAGCAGTCGACAGGGTGGAGGAGGAAACACCATATATTTT,CASSRQGGGGNTIYF
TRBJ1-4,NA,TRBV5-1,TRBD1,TGCGCCAGCAGCTCCCGGGACAGCACTAATGAAAAACTGTTTTTT,CASSSRDSTNEKLFF
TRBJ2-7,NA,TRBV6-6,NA,TGTGCCAGCAGTTACGGTACAGGGACCTACGAGCAGTACTTC,CASSYGTGTYEQYF
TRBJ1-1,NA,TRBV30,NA,TGTGCCTGGGGGGACCAAATGAACACTGAAGCTTTCTTT,CAWGDQMNTEAFF
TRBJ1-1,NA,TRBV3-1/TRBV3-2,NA,TGTGCCAGCAGCCGGGCGGCGAACACTGAAGCTTTCTTT,CASSRAANTEAFF
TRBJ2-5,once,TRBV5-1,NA,TGCGCCAGCCGACGTCAGGGGCTAGAGACCCAGTACTTC,CASRRQGLETQYF
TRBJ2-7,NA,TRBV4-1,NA,TGCGCCAGCAGCCAAGATACGGGGGGCCGGGGGAACGAGCAGTACTTC,CASSQDTGGRGNEQYF
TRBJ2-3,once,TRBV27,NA,TGTGCCAGCAGTCCCCAGGGTGAAGGCACAGATACGCAGTATTTT,CASSPQGEGTDTQYF
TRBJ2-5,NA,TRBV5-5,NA,TGTGCCAGCAGCTTGCCAGCTGGGAAAGAGACCCAGTACTTC,CASSLPAGKETQYF
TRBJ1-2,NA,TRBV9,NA,TGTGCCAGCAGCGTACAAACTAACTATGGCTACACCTTC,CASSVQTNYGYTF
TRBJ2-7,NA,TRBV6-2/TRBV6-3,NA,TGTGCCAGCAGTTTTGTCGGTGAGCAGTACTTC,CASSFVGEQYF
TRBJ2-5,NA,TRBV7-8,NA,TGTGCCAGCAGCTTAGTCGTCAGCGTGGGAGAGACCCAGTACTTC,CASSLVVSVGETQYF
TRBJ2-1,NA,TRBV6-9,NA,TGTGCCAGCTCTCACAATGAGCAGTTCTTC,CASSHNEQFF
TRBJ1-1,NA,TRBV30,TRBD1,TGTGCCTGGAGTATCCCAGGGGGCACTGAAGCTTTCTTT,CAWSIPGGTEAFF
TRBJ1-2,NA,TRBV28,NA,TGTGCCAGCAGTTTATATCGGGGTTCTGGCTACACCTTC,CASSLYRGSGYTF
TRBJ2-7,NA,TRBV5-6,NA,TGTGCCAGCAGCCTCCAAACCCACGAGCAGTACTTC,CASSLQTHEQYF
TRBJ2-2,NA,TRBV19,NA,TGTGCCAGTAGTAGCCTCGACACCTACACCGGGGAGCTGTTTTTT,CASSSLDTYTGELFF
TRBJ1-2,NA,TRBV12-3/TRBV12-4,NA,TGTGCCAGCAGGGTGACGGTGAACTATGGCTACACCTTC,CASRVTVNYGYTF
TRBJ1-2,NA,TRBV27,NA,TGTGCCAGCAGTTTAATTGGCGGGGGGGTGAGCGGTGGCTACACCTTC,CASSLIGGGVSGGYTF
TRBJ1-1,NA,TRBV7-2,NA,TGTGCCAGTAGTTTCGCGCAGGGGCCCTATTTGACTGAAGCTTTCTTT,CASSFAQGPYLTEAFF
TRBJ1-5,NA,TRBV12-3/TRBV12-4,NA,TGTGCCAGCAGATCGGGGAATCAGCCCCAGCATTTT,CASRSGNQPQHF
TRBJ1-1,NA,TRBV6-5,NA,TGTGCCAGCAGTTCCGCGTGGTACACTGAAGCTTTCTTT,CASSSAWYTEAFF
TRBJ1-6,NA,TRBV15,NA,TGTGCCACCAGCAGAGACGTTACAGGGAAATTGGCTCCGAATTCACCCCTCCACTTT,CATSRDVTGKLAPNSPLHF
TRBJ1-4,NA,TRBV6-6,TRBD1,TGTGCCAGCAACTACAGGGGCGGAACTAATGAAAAACTGTTTTTT,CASNYRGGTNEKLFF
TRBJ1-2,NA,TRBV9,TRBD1,TGTGCCAGCAGGGGGGGGACAGACTATGGCTACACCTTC,CASRGGTDYGYTF
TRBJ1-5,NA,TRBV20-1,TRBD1,TGCAGTGCTAGTGCGGGACAGGGCCGTAATCAGCCCCAGCATTTT,CSASAGQGRNQPQHF
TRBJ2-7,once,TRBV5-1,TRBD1,TGCGCCAGCAGCGCGGGGATCGGGAGTACCGGGACAGGTGCCTACGAGCAGTACTTC,CASSAGIGSTGTGAYEQYF
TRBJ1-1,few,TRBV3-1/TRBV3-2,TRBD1,TGTGCCAGCAGCCAAGGACAGGGGTTGAACACTGAAGCTTTCTTT,CASSQGQGLNTEAFF
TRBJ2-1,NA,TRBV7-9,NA,TGTGCCAGCAGCTTAGTGCGGGAAGAGCAGTTCTTC,CASSLVREEQFF
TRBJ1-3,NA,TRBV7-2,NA,TGTGCCAGCAGACAAACAGGGACTGGAAACACCATATATTTT,CASRQTGTGNTIYF
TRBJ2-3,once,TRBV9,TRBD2,TGTGCCAGCAGCACCCCTAGCGGGGCCTGGGAAGATACGCAGTATTTT,CASSTPSGAWEDTQYF